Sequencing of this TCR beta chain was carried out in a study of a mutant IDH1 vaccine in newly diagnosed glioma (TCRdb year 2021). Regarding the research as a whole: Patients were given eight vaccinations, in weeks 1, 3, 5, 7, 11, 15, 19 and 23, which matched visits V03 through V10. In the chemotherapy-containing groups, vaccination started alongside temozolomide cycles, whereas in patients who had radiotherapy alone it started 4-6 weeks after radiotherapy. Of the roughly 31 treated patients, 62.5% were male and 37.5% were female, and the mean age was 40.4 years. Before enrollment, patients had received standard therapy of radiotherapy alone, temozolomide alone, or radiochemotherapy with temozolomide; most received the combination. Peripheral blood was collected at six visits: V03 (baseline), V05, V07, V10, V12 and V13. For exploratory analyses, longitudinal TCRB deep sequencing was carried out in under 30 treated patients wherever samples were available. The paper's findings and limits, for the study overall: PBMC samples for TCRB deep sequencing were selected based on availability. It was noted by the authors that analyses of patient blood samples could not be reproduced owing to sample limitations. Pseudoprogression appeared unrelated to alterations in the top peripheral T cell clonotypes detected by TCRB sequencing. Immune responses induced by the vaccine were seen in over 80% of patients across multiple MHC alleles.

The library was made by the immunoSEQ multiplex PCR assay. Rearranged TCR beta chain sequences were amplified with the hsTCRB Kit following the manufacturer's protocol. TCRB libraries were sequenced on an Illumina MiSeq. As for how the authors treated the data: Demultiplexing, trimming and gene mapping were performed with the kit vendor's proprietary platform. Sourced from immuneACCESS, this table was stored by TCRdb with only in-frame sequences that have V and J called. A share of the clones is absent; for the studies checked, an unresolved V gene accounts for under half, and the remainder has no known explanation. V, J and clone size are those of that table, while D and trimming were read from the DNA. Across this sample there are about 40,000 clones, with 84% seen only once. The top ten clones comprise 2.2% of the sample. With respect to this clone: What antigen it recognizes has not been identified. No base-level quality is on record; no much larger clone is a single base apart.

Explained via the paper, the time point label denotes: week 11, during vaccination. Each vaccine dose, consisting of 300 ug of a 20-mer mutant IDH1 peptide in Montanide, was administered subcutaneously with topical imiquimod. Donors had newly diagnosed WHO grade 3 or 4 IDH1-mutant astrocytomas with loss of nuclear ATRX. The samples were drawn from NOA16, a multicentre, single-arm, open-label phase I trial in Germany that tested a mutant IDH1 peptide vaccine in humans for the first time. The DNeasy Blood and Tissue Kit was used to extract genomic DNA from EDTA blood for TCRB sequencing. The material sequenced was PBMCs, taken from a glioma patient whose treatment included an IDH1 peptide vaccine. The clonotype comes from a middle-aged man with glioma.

The bases read TGTGCCAGCAGCAGAGATAGCGGGAGGCACCGCCGGGTGGGGCAGTATTTT. Its coded protein is CASSRDSGRHRRVGQYF. Recombination joined TRBV7-9 with TRBJ2-3; TRBD2 fits 10 bases in the junction. Its CDR3 holds 17 amino acids, cysteine through phenylalanine. Left in the record is the CDR3 DNA by itself, 51 bases read in frame from the first base. Trimming leaves V shorter by 5 bases and J shorter by 11 bases, with the junction holding 19 bases beyond the gene matches. Via the germline V gene (reference sequence), CDR1 is SEHNR and CDR2 FQNEAQ. Reference TRBV7-9 and TRBJ2-3 proteins supply the regions before and after the CDR3; the full variable domain is: DTGVSQNPRHKITKRGQNVTFRCDPISEHNRLYWYRQTLGQGPEFLTYFQNEAQLEKSRLLSDRFSAERPKGSFSTLEIQRTEQGDSAMYLCASSRDSGRHRRVGQYFGPGTRLTVL.